The 6 T cell receptor beta chains given below trace back to one sample, sequenced in a study of T cell clonality in common variable immunodeficiency. Their target antigens are unknown. Study outcomes and limitations: Common variable immunodeficiency TCR beta sequences reportedly had fewer deletions and N-nucleotide insertions.

Data came from immunoSEQ multiplex PCR; TCRdb stores just in-frame clones and leaves some out. The data show about 34,000 clones, with none appearing a single time. The sequenced sample was peripheral blood mononuclear cells. These receptors all stem from a human donor with common variable immunodeficiency.

This clone was observed a few times. The CDR3 goes on 3 residues after the read ends, and that part is filled in from the germline J gene. V usage is TRBV20-1 and J usage is TRBJ2-7, with TRBD2 matching over 14 bases. The V gene end was trimmed by 6 bases and the J gene end by 5 bases; junction bases not matched to a gene: 9. Germline loops: CDR1 DFQATT, CDR2 SNEGSKA (reference sequence). The CDR3 is made up of 15 amino acids. The sequenced part of the CDR3 DNA is TGCAGTGCCGAACAGGGACTAGCGGGAGACGACGAG. It encodes CSAEQGLAGDDE. The full CDR3 protein reads CSAEQGLAGDDEQYF.

At least ten counts were recorded for this clone. The CDR3 is cut off 3 residues early in the read; its end comes from the germline J gene. The rearrangement uses TRBV20-1 and TRBJ2-2; D possibly corresponds to TRBD2 (5 bases). The V end was cut by 1 base, the J end by 6 bases, with 6 bases between. Germline V gene sequence: CDR1 DFQATT, CDR2 SNEGSKA (reference sequence). This CDR3 contains 12 residues. The sequenced part of the CDR3 DNA is TGCAGTGCTAGAGCCGGGGCCGGGGAG. Translated: CSARAGAGE. The entire CDR3 protein reads CSARAGAGELFF.

This clone has at least ten counts. The read is 3 residues too short to cover the CDR3 end, so that end is filled in from the germline J gene. This chain joins TRBV5-1 and TRBJ2-3, with 10 bases aligning to TRBD1. Trimming took 2 bases from V and 4 from J; bases not matched to a gene: 4. Looked up from germline, CDR1 is SGHRS and CDR2 is YFSETQ. CDR3 length: 15 residues. The CDR3 bases that were read are TGCGCCAGCAGCTTACCGACAGGGGGCGCAGATACG. This encodes CASSLPTGGADT. The whole CDR3 reads CASSLPTGGADTQYF. The whole variable domain, filled in from reference TRBV5-1 and TRBJ2-3, reads KAGVTQTPRYLIKTRGQQVTLSCSPISGHRSVSWYQQTPGQGLQFLFEYFSETQRNKGNFPGRFSGRQFSNSRSEMNVSTLELGDSALYLCASSLPTGGADTQYFGPGTRLTVL.

In its sample, this clone was seen many times. Read data end 3 residues before the CDR3 end; the end is taken from the germline J gene. The gene calls are TRBV29-1 and TRBJ1-4; perhaps TRBD1 as D (6 bases). Trimming removed 6 bases from V and 3 bases from J, with 11 bases in between. CDR1 is SQVTM, CDR2 ANQGSEA, per germline. This CDR3 has 13 residues. CDR3 bases read: TGCAGCGTCGGACAGTCTGCTAATGAAAAA. This encodes CSVGQSANEK. The CDR3, in full, reads CSVGQSANEKLFF.

In its sample, this clone was seen a few times. The read comes to an end 3 residues before the CDR3 does, leaving the germline J gene to fill in the end. The chain is built from TRBV18 and TRBJ2-7, with TRBD1 matching 10 bases. Germline V CDR1 and CDR2: KGHSH, LQKENI. CDR3 length: 15 residues. V gave up 0 bases and J gave up 2 bases; unmatched junction bases: 1. CDR3: CASSPPGTGAYEQYF. The CDR3 DNA, read in part, is TGTGCCAGCTCACCACCTGGGACAGGGGCCTACGAG.

This clone showed up just a few times. The CDR3 end lies 3 residues beyond the end of the read and is filled in from the germline J gene. The rearrangement links TRBV7-6 to TRBJ2-3, with TRBD2 matching 9 bases. CDR1 is SGHVS and CDR2 is FNYEAQ in the germline V gene. V lost 4 bases, J lost 1 base, and 0 bases stayed unmatched. The length of the CDR3 is 14 residues. The DNA read from the CDR3 is TGTGCCAGCAGCTGGACTAGCGGCACAGATACG. Translated: CASSWTSGTDT. The entire CDR3 reads CASSWTSGTDTQYF.